This T cell receptor beta chain came from a study of beta chain features in type 1 diabetes. This clone was detected only a few times. What it recognizes is unknown. The entirety of the isolated RNA underwent reverse transcription, so expressed TCRB transcripts were sequenced. Profiling relied on immunoSEQ multiplex PCR, and the TCRdb table lists in-frame clones only, not all of them. The table lists 600,000 or so clones, approximately 13% of them singletons. The germline V gene has CDR1 GTSNPN and CDR2 SVGIG (reference sequence). This CDR3 spans 11 amino acids. The V gene end was trimmed by 5 bases and the J gene end by 5 bases; junction bases not matched to a gene: 2. General study findings and limits: For Type 1 diabetes patients, all four CD4+ subsets carried TCRB CDR3s that were moderately but significantly shorter. Among type 1 diabetes patients, VDJ junctions had fewer insertions and more deletions.

The gene calls are TRBV30 and TRBJ2-7, with TRBD1 matching 8 bases. The clonotype originates from a man aged 30 to 45 with type 1 diabetes. Sequencing input: naive CD4+ T cells from blood. CDR3 nucleotides: TGTGCCTGGGGACAGGGAAACGAGCAGTACTTC. Encoded protein: CAWGQGNEQYF.